This paragraph covers one T cell receptor beta chain sequence. Antigen specificity is unknown. This specimen belongs to a study of cytomegalovirus exposure and HLA in healthy donors. CDR3 size: 11 residues. Looked up from germline, CDR1 is SQVTM and CDR2 is ANQGSEA. Findings of the study overall: Reportedly, a later analysis found an Asian-associated ancestry cluster had fewer N-insertions than the approximately 600-donor mean. Whilst most TCR sequences proved rare, a subset of public TCRs occurred across many donors. Later on, an analysis showed TCR association rates differing by HLA locus, with DRB1 the most and HLA-C the fewest.

This PCR relied on a set of 60 Vbeta primers and 13 Jbeta primers. Some clones are missing from TCRdb's copy, which holds only in-frame ones; the method was immunoSEQ multiplex PCR. The top ten hold just over 1% of the sample, which has roughly 120,000 clones, more than 70% seen once. This clonotype originated in a human donor in good health. This chain uses TRBV29-1 with TRBJ2-5, with D hard to call. TRBJ2-7 explains the end of the DNA better; the J call may be wrong. What was sequenced was PBMCs. The CDR3 nucleotides are TGCAGCGTTTATGAGCGCTACGAGCAGTACTTC. Translation gives CSVYERYEQYF.